This T cell receptor beta chain was documented in a study of identical twins. General study results and limits: Analyses based on zero insertions could be partly confounded by invariant MAIT and iNKT cells.

Addition of a universal primer site occurred through template switching, and cDNA carried unique molecular identifiers. Using its own MiXCR run on the 5' RACE reads, TCRdb lists one record per CDR3 protein. The repertoire holds approximately 600,000 distinct CDR3 sequences, with roughly 7.1% as singletons. Germline V gene sequence: CDR1 MRHNA, CDR2 SNTAGT. Trimming removed 2 bases from V and 13 bases from J; junction bases left unmatched: 8. CDR3 length: 14 amino acids. There are a few counts of this clonotype. Its target is not known. This same sample was also taken into another study, of yellow fever vaccine responses in identical twins.

Sequencing used PBMCs. The chain has TRBV6-4 and TRBJ2-1; 10 bases match TRBD2. The sequence was obtained from a woman aged 18-29 years in good health. CDR3 nucleotides: TGTGCCAGCAGTGACGCCTCCGGGACTAGCGCACAGTTCTTC. This translates into CASSDASGTSAQFF.